These 6 T cell receptor beta chains were sequenced from one sample in a study of T cell repertoires in cytomegalovirus infection. Each CDR3 protein is one row after TCRdb ran MiXCR on the reads. The sample records fewer than 1,000,000 distinct CDR3 sequences, around 31% being singletons. For these receptors, no antigen is known. Sample: cultured CD8+ T cells from PBMCs, taken from culture after CMV antigen stimulation. The receptors were gathered from a human donor in good health (CMV status not recorded). Some clones in this sample may be carry-over from other donors' samples.

This clonotype was observed at least ten times. The chain combines TRBV4-2 with TRBJ1-4; weak D call: TRBD1 (5 bases). In germline, CDR1 is LGHNA, CDR2 YNFKEQ. The CDR3 is made up of 20 amino acids. V was pared by 0 bases and J by 4 bases, with 24 bases between. The CDR3 region is CASSQDYFGTDDLDNEKLFF. The DNA of the CDR3 is TGTGCCAGCAGCCAAGACTACTTCGGGACCGACGACCTCGATAATGAAAAACTGTTTTTT.

The V call is TRBV5-1, the J call TRBJ2-7; D ambiguous. Germline lookup yields CDR1 SGHRS and CDR2 YFSETQ. Trimming shortened V by 4 bases and J by 3 bases, and 14 bases separated the two germline ends. The CDR3 has 14 amino acids. The CDR3 reads CASSANPDGYEQYV. In DNA, the CDR3 is TGCGCCAGCAGCGCTAACCCGGACGGCTACGAGCAGTACGTC.

This clonotype was picked up many times. This rearrangement joins TRBV12-3 or TRBV12-4 to TRBJ2-3, with unresolved D. The CDR3 is 15 residues long. Deletions cut 3 bases from V and 1 base from J, with 11 bases between. The CDR3 loop reads CASSFRLGRTDTQYF. The DNA for the CDR3 is TGTGCCAGCAGTTTCCGATTGGGCCGCACAGATACGCAGTATTTT.

The CDR3 coding sequence is TGTGCCAGCAGTCCCGGGAGGCTTGATCAGCCCCAGCATTTT. This sequence encodes CASSPGRLDQPQHF. The chain combines TRBV7-9 with TRBJ1-5; D is unclear. From germline, CDR1 is SEHNR and CDR2 FQNEAQ (reference sequence). CDR3 length: 14 amino acids. V was shortened by 6 bases and J by 5 bases, with 14 bases between the two germline ends.

The V and J genes are TRBV6-6 and TRBJ1-1, with TRBD1 as a possible D gene (5 bases). CDR3 length: 12 amino acids. Germline V gene lookup returns CDR1 MNHNY and CDR2 SVGAGI (reference sequence). The V and J ends lost 5 bases and 11 bases respectively, with 15 bases between them. In DNA form, the CDR3 reads TGTGCCAGCAGTCCCGGGGGGGTGGACGCTTTCTTT. Protein product: CASSPGGVDAFF.

The chain is built from TRBV6-2 or TRBV6-3 and TRBJ1-5; tentatively, D is TRBD1 (5 bases). In germline, CDR1 is MNHEY, CDR2 SVGEGT. This CDR3 contains 14 residues. Trimming stripped 2 bases from V and 11 bases from J, with 16 bases between. The CDR3 loop reads CASSYDQIQVAQHF. The CDR3 DNA sequence: TGTGCCAGCAGTTACGACCAGATACAGGTGGCCCAGCATTTT.